One sample yielded the 11 T cell receptor beta chains listed below, sequenced in a study of radiation and T cells in renal cell carcinoma. Noted time point: blood 2 weeks post-SBRT. Treatment described: 15 Gy SBRT to primary tumor, nephrectomy 4 weeks later. TCRdb's table, derived via immunoSEQ multiplex PCR, lists solely in-frame clones and lacks some. The repertoire holds tens of thousands of clones, with around 86% as singletons. The sequences come from blood, collected from a patient whose treatment included radiotherapy and nephrectomy. The receptors shown here come from a woman in her fifties or sixties with renal cell carcinoma.

The chain employs TRBV19 and TRBJ1-5; TRBD1 is a possible D gene (6 bases). Germline CDR1 reads LNHDA; CDR2 reads SQIVND (reference sequence). The CDR3 extends over 15 amino acids. V shed 4 bases and J shed 7 bases, with 17 bases lying between them. In DNA form, the CDR3 reads TGTGCCAGTAGTACCCGGAAGTCTCAGGGGCAGCCCCAGCATTTT. As protein: CASSTRKSQGQPQHF.

The chain links TRBV4-1 to TRBJ2-7; D is perhaps TRBD2 (6 bases). The CDR3 contains 16 residues. V lost 0 bases to trimming and J lost 3 bases, with 15 bases between them. Germline assignment: CDR1 MGHRA and CDR2 YSYEKL. CDR3 coding DNA: TGCGCCAGCAGCCAAGACCAGATCGGAGGGATCTACGAGCAGTACTTC. The encoded protein is CASSQDQIGGIYEQYF.

The V gene is TRBV2, the J gene TRBJ2-1, with TRBD2 identical over 12 bases. This CDR3 has 17 residues. J lost 4 bases, V lost 3 bases, and 7 bases had no gene match. The germline CDR1 and CDR2 sequences are SNHLY and FYNNEI. As DNA, the CDR3 is TGTGCCAGCAGTGACCCCGGACTAGCGGGACCGTACAATGAGCAGTTCTTC. This translates into CASSDPGLAGPYNEQFF.

This chain connects TRBV11-2 to TRBJ1-4; D is ambiguous. Looked up from germline, CDR1 is SGHAT and CDR2 is FQNNGV. This CDR3 is built from 11 residues. V was trimmed by 2 bases and J by 7 bases, leaving 2 bases between them. The CDR3 loop is CASSLREKLFF. The CDR3 bases are TGTGCCAGCAGCTTACGTGAAAAACTGTTTTTT.

CDR3 nucleotide sequence: TGTGCCAGCAGCGCAGGACAGGGGATCGAGACCCAGTACTTC. Its translation is CASSAGQGIETQYF. The chain employs TRBV7-7 and TRBJ2-5; TRBD1 agrees at 9 bases. V dropped 5 bases and J dropped 5; count of bases not matched to a gene: 6. The CDR3 is 14 amino acids. CDR1 and CDR2 (germline): SSHAT, FNYEAQ (reference sequence).

This chain connects TRBV9 to TRBJ1-1, with D perhaps TRBD1 (6 bases). This CDR3 is 16 amino acids long. The V end lost 4 bases, the J end lost 1 base, and 17 bases lay between the germline ends. Per the germline V gene, CDR1 is SGDLS and CDR2 is YYNGEE. CDR3 region: CASSPLGGHKNTEAFF. CDR3 nucleotides: TGTGCCAGCAGCCCCCTGGGGGGCCACAAGAACACTGAAGCTTTCTTT.

The rearrangement links TRBV5-6 to TRBJ2-3; 7 positions agree with TRBD1. The trim removed 4 bases at V and 1 base at J, leaving 9 bases unmatched. Germline V gives CDR1 SGHDT, CDR2 YYEEEE. The CDR3 length is 16 residues. CDR3 sequence (DNA): TGTGCCAGCAGCCTCTTCGACAGGGACGGCACAGATACGCAGTATTTT. Its translation: CASSLFDRDGTDTQYF.

V usage is TRBV5-4 and J usage is TRBJ2-7, with D possibly called TRBD1 or TRBD2 (5 bases each). Trimming left V 1 base short and J 4 bases short, with 21 bases between. Germline V CDR1 and CDR2: SGHNT, YYREEE (reference sequence). CDR3 length: 17 amino acids. CDR3: CASSLTGTPGPSYEQYF. CDR3 DNA sequence: TGTGCCAGCAGCTTGACCGGGACCCCTGGCCCGTCGTACGAGCAGTACTTC.

The J gene is TRBJ2-7, the V gene TRBV11-2; no reliable D call. Germline lookup yields CDR1 SGHAT and CDR2 FQNNGV. The CDR3 totals 14 residues. The V and J ends lost 3 bases and 0 bases respectively, with 9 bases between them. The CDR3 nucleotides are TGTGCCAGCAGCTTGATACCTATCTCCTACGAGCAGTACTTC. Protein product: CASSLIPISYEQYF.

This chain uses TRBV9 with TRBJ2-7, with D possibly matching TRBD1 (5 bases). The CDR3 totals 16 residues. Trimming removed 2 bases at V and 3 bases at J, with 18 bases between. Germline CDR1 is SGDLS and CDR2 is YYNGEE. Here the CDR3 reads CASSVDLDSAGYEQYF. Here the CDR3 DNA reads TGTGCCAGCAGCGTTGACTTAGACAGTGCAGGCTACGAGCAGTACTTC.

This chain links TRBV20-1 with TRBJ1-1, with D unresolved. The ends were cut back, 2 bases at V and 11 bases at J, with 9 bases in the middle. This CDR3 contains 10 residues. The germline CDR1 and CDR2 sequences are DFQATT and SNEGSKA (reference sequence). The CDR3 region has the DNA TGCAGTGCTAGACAGACGCTGGCTTTCTTT. It is translated as CSARQTLAFF.